A single sample gave rise to the 4 T cell receptor beta chains below, sequenced in a study of cytomegalovirus exposure and HLA in healthy donors. Sequencing was performed with immunoSEQ multiplex PCR; in TCRdb, only in-frame clones are kept and a portion is missing. The table records roughly 52,000 clones, about 90% of them present only once. Sequenced sample: PBMCs. These receptors were collected from a woman aged 25-40 years in good health and CMV-seronegative.

The chain is built from TRBV4-3 and TRBJ1-3; tentative D call: TRBD1 (5 bases). CDR1 and CDR2 (germline): LGHNA, YSLEER. This CDR3 contains 15 residues. Trimming cost V 0 bases and J 6 bases, with 12 bases left between them. DNA for the CDR3: TGCGCCAGCAGCCAAGATTTGGGGACTTTAAACACCATATATTTT. Residues: CASSQDLGTLNTIYF.

This clone has just one count. V usage is TRBV4-3 and J usage is TRBJ1-1; D is uncertain. Deletions cut 1 base from V and 8 bases from J, with 11 bases between. The CDR3 sequence is 13 residues long. Germline V CDR1 and CDR2: LGHNA, YSLEER. The DNA for the CDR3 is TGCGCCAGCAGCCAAGTCCGAAACTGGGAAGCTTTCTTT. Protein sequence: CASSQVRNWEAFF.

The V gene is TRBV6-5, the J gene TRBJ2-7; D is perhaps TRBD1 (6 bases). V was shortened by 8 bases and J by 5 bases, with 16 bases between the two germline ends. Germline-derived CDR1 and CDR2 are MNHEY and SVGAGI. The CDR3 extends over 13 amino acids. CDR3 nucleotides: TGTGCCAGCCGGGACACGGAGATCAACGAGCAGTACTTC. Residues: CASRDTEINEQYF.

This chain uses TRBV19 with TRBJ1-1; 9 nucleotides agree with TRBD1. The junction had 20 bases not matched to a gene; V was cut back by 0 bases and J by 6 bases. CDR3 length equals 20 residues. Germline-derived CDR1 and CDR2 are LNHDA and SQIVND (reference sequence). The chain's CDR3 is CASSIDELAGTGFGQAEAFF. The CDR3 DNA reads TGTGCCAGTAGTATAGATGAATTAGCCGGGACAGGGTTCGGTCAGGCTGAAGCTTTCTTT.